This is a list of T cell receptor beta chains from one sample in a study of OX40 agonist ivuxolimab in advanced cancers. Clones were sequenced by immunoSEQ multiplex PCR, and TCRdb holds only the in-frame ones, with some missing. The table has some 21,000 clones, about 75% seen once. This specimen consisted of CD4+ or CD8+ T cells sorted from blood, obtained in a trial of the OX40 agonist ivuxolimab. Every receptor here comes from an adult with an advanced solid tumor such as melanoma, head and neck, liver or kidney cancer. Both conserved end residues are part of each CDR3. Fields, in order: CDR3 protein, J gene, V gene.

cdr3_aa: CASSFGNTIYF
j_call: TRBJ1-3
v_call: TRBV27

cdr3_aa: CASSQVVGDQPQHF
j_call: TRBJ1-5
v_call: TRBV4-1

cdr3_aa: CASSLGTEPDNGQFF
j_call: TRBJ2-1
v_call: TRBV7-9

cdr3_aa: CASSQESSRNYEQYF
j_call: TRBJ2-7
v_call: TRBV4-1

cdr3_aa: CAISESPGDEQFF
j_call: TRBJ2-1
v_call: TRBV10-3

cdr3_aa: CASSVGEQGRHHYGYTF
j_call: TRBJ1-2
v_call: TRBV9

cdr3_aa: CASSHLVSGSNQPQHF
j_call: TRBJ1-5
v_call: TRBV4-1

cdr3_aa: CSTSYDREAFF
j_call: TRBJ1-1
v_call: TRBV20-1

cdr3_aa: CASIESSYNSPLHF
j_call: TRBJ1-6
v_call: TRBV5-6

cdr3_aa: CASSVVSVNNEQFF
j_call: TRBJ2-1
v_call: TRBV9

cdr3_aa: CASSLGSRRSGELFF
j_call: TRBJ2-2
v_call: TRBV28

cdr3_aa: CASSPNLRLAGLGNEQFF
j_call: TRBJ2-1
v_call: TRBV7-6

cdr3_aa: CASSSSGGEQYF
j_call: TRBJ2-7
v_call: TRBV27

cdr3_aa: CASSDLLDRPNRANYGYTF
j_call: TRBJ1-2
v_call: TRBV7-9

cdr3_aa: CASNLGAGANVLTF
j_call: TRBJ2-6
v_call: TRBV19

cdr3_aa: CASSSLRTGALGEQYF
j_call: TRBJ2-7
v_call: TRBV27

cdr3_aa: CASSLADPTGELFF
j_call: TRBJ2-2
v_call: TRBV7-8

cdr3_aa: CASSQEERTNYGYTF
j_call: TRBJ1-2
v_call: TRBV4-1

cdr3_aa: CASSTRVPNQPQHF
j_call: TRBJ1-5
v_call: TRBV19

cdr3_aa: CASSLFSGDYGYTF
j_call: TRBJ1-2
v_call: TRBV7-8

cdr3_aa: CASNRGGLNTEAFF
j_call: TRBJ1-1
v_call: TRBV19

cdr3_aa: CASSGTVGGGGTEAFF
j_call: TRBJ1-1
v_call: TRBV9

cdr3_aa: CASSVKGGSGNEQFF
j_call: TRBJ2-1
v_call: TRBV9

cdr3_aa: CASSRRAGSDQETQYF
j_call: TRBJ2-5
v_call: TRBV7-2

cdr3_aa: CASSEWRDNEQFF
j_call: TRBJ2-1
v_call: TRBV2

cdr3_aa: CASSPGADYNEQFF
j_call: TRBJ2-1
v_call: TRBV11-3

cdr3_aa: CASSQKSWTGDTEAFF
j_call: TRBJ1-1
v_call: TRBV14

cdr3_aa: CASSQASGGTDTQYF
j_call: TRBJ2-3
v_call: TRBV4-3

cdr3_aa: CASTDRDTDTQYF
j_call: TRBJ2-3
v_call: TRBV6-5

cdr3_aa: CASSVEGVGYTEAFF
j_call: TRBJ1-1
v_call: TRBV9

cdr3_aa: CASSDGGSTGELFF
j_call: TRBJ2-2
v_call: TRBV6-4

cdr3_aa: CASSPRSTVVSGGTDTQYF
j_call: TRBJ2-3
v_call: TRBV7-6

cdr3_aa: CASSLDSGTFFNEQFF
j_call: TRBJ2-1
v_call: TRBV5-1

cdr3_aa: CASSASGGTTYEQYF
j_call: .
v_call: TRBV9